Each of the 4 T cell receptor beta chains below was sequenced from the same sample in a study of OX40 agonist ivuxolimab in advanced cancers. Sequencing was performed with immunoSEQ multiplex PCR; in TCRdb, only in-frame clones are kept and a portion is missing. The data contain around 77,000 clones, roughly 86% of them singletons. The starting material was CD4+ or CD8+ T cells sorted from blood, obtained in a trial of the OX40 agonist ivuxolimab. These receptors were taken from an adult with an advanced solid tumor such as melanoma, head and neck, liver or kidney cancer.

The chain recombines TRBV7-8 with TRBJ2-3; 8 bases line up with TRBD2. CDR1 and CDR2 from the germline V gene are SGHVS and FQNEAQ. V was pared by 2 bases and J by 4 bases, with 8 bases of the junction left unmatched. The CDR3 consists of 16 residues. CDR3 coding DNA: TGTGCCAGCAGCTTATTTCTGGCGGGGGGCCCAGATACGCAGTATTTT. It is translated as CASSLFLAGGPDTQYF.

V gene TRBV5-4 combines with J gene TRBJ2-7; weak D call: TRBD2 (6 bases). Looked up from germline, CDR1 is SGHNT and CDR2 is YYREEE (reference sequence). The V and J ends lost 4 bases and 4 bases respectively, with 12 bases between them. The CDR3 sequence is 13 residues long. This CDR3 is CASSENGLYEQYF. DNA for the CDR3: TGTGCCAGCAGCGAAAACGGACTATACGAGCAGTACTTC.

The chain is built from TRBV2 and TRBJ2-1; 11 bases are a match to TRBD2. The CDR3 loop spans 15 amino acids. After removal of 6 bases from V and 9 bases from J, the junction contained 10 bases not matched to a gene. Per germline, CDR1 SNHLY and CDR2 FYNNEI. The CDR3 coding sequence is TGTGCCAGCAGCTCTACTAGCGGGAGAACTATTGAGCAGTTCTTC. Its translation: CASSSTSGRTIEQFF.

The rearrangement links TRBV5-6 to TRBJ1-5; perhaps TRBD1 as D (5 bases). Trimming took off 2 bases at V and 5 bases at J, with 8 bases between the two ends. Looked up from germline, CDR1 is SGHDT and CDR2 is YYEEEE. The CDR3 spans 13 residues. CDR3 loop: CASSLAGHQPQHF. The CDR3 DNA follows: TGTGCCAGCAGCTTAGCAGGGCATCAGCCCCAGCATTTT.